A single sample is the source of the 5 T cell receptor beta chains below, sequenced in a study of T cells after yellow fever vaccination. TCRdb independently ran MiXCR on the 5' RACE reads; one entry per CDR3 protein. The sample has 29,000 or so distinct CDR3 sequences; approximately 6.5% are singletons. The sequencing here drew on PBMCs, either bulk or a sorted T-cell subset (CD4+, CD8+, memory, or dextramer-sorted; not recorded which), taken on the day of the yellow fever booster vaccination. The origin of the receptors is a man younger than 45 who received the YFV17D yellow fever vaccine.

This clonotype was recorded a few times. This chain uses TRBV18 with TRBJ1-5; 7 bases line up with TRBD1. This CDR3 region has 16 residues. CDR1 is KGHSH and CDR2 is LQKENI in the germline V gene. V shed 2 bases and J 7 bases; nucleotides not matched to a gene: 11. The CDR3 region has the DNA TGTGCCAGCTCACCAACCTCCCCGACAGGGTACCAGCCCCAGCATTTT. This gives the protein CASSPTSPTGYQPQHF. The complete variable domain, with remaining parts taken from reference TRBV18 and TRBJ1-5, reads NAGVMQNPRHLVRRRGQEARLRCSPMKGHSHVYWYRQLPEEGLKFMVYLQKENIIDESGMPKERFSAEFPKEGPSILRIQQVVRGDSAAYFCASSPTSPTGYQPQHFGDGTRLSIL.

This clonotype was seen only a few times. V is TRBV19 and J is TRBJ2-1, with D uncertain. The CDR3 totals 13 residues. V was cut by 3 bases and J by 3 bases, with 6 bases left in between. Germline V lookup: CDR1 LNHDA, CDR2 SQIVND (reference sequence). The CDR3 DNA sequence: TGTGCCAGTAGTATCAACAACTACAATGAGCAGTTCTTC. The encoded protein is CASSINNYNEQFF.

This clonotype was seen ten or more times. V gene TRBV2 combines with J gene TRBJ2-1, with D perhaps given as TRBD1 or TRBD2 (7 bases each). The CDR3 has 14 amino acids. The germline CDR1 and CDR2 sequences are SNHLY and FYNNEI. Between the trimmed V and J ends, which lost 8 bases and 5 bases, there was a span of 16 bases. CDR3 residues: CASEGALADNEQFF. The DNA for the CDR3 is TGTGCCAGCGAGGGGGCTCTAGCGGACAATGAGCAGTTCTTC. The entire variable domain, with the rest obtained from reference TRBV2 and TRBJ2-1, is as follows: EPEVTQTPSHQVTQMGQEVILRCVPISNHLYFYWYRQILGQKVEFLVSFYNNEISEKSEIFDDQFSVERPDGSNFTLKIRSTKLEDSAMYFCASEGALADNEQFFGPGTRLTVL.

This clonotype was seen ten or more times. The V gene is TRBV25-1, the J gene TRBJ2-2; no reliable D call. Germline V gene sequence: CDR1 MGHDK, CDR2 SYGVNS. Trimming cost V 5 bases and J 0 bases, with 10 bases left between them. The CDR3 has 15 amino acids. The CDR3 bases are TGTGCCAGCAGTAGAGCAGGATCGAACACCGGGGAGCTGTTTTTT. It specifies CASSRAGSNTGELFF.

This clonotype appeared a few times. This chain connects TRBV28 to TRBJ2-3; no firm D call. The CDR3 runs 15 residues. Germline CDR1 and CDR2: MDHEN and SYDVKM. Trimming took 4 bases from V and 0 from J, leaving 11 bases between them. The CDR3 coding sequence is TGTGCCAGCAGTTCACCTCCCGCGAGCACAGATACGCAGTATTTT. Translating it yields CASSSPPASTDTQYF. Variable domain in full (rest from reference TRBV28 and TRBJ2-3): DVKVTQSSRYLVKRTGEKVFLECVQDMDHENMFWYRQDPGLGLRLIYFSYDVKMKEKGDIPEGYSVSREKKERFSLILESASTNQTSMYLCASSSPPASTDTQYFGPGTRLTVL.